These T cell receptor beta chains were read from a single sample in a study of Ad26.COV2.S vaccination and SARS-CoV-2 variants. The method was immunoSEQ multiplex PCR; TCRdb's version includes in-frame clones alone and lacks a portion of them. The table shows 380,000 or so clones, with around 89% occurring only once. This sample comprised peripheral blood, obtained in a trial of Ad26.COV2.S vaccine versus placebo. The receptors come from a person between 18 and 60 years old who received the Ad26.COV2.S COVID-19 vaccine or a placebo. Both conserved end residues are part of each CDR3. The order of the fields is J gene, V gene, D gene, clone size, CDR3 protein, CDR3 DNA. D genes are given only for firm matches. Some rows have no size entry. The others give once, few or many, or a class for an expanded clone.

j_gene: TRBJ1-1; v_gene: TRBV5-6; d_gene: TRBD1; abundance: once; CDR3aa: CASSLEGGDGLNTEAFF; CDR3nt: TGTGCCAGCAGCTTGGAAGGGGGCGACGGGCTGAACACTGAAGCTTTCTTT
j_gene: TRBJ2-3; v_gene: TRBV3-1/TRBV3-2; d_gene: TRBD2; abundance: -; CDR3aa: CASSHGGEDTQYF; CDR3nt: TGTGCCAGCAGCCACGGGGGGGAGGATACGCAGTATTTT
j_gene: TRBJ1-1; v_gene: TRBV29-1; d_gene: -; abundance: -; CDR3aa: CSVDYHNTEAFF; CDR3nt: TGCAGCGTTGATTACCATAACACTGAAGCTTTCTTT
j_gene: TRBJ1-2; v_gene: TRBV2; d_gene: -; abundance: -; CDR3aa: CASSEQGQNYGYTF; CDR3nt: TGTGCCAGCAGTGAACAGGGGCAGAACTATGGCTACACCTTC
j_gene: TRBJ2-5; v_gene: TRBV11-2; d_gene: TRBD1; abundance: -; CDR3aa: CASTPDRVETQYF; CDR3nt: TGTGCCAGCACCCCAGACAGGGTAGAGACCCAGTACTTC
j_gene: TRBJ2-3; v_gene: TRBV5-4; d_gene: TRBD2; abundance: -; CDR3aa: CASSLNPILAGVTDTQYF; CDR3nt: TGTGCCAGCAGCCTCAACCCAATACTAGCGGGGGTAACAGATACGCAGTATTTT
j_gene: TRBJ2-3; v_gene: TRBV3-1/TRBV3-2; d_gene: -; abundance: -; CDR3aa: CASSQDPRGGTQYF; CDR3nt: TGTGCCAGCAGCCAAGATCCCAGGGGAGGTACGCAGTATTTT
j_gene: TRBJ2-1; v_gene: TRBV19; d_gene: TRBD2; abundance: -; CDR3aa: CASTLRPSGGPGEQFF; CDR3nt: TGTGCCAGTACCCTCCGCCCATCGGGAGGGCCCGGTGAGCAGTTCTTC
j_gene: TRBJ1-4; v_gene: TRBV7-2; d_gene: TRBD1; abundance: -; CDR3aa: CASSSGTGTQELFF; CDR3nt: TGTGCCAGCAGCTCAGGGACAGGGACCCAGGAACTGTTTTTT
j_gene: TRBJ2-1; v_gene: TRBV3-1/TRBV3-2; d_gene: -; abundance: -; CDR3aa: CASSPWGGDSYNEQFF; CDR3nt: TGTGCCAGCAGCCCGTGGGGCGGGGACTCCTACAATGAGCAGTTCTTC
j_gene: TRBJ2-7; v_gene: TRBV18; d_gene: -; abundance: -; CDR3aa: CASSRGDYEQYF; CDR3nt: TGTGCCAGCTCACGAGGGGATTACGAGCAGTACTTC
j_gene: TRBJ1-3; v_gene: TRBV4-3; d_gene: -; abundance: once; CDR3aa: CASSQEVSSGNTIYF; CDR3nt: TGCGCCAGCAGCCAAGAAGTAAGCTCTGGAAACACCATATATTTT
j_gene: TRBJ1-5; v_gene: TRBV7-3; d_gene: -; abundance: -; CDR3aa: CASSLGGGGQPQHF; CDR3nt: TGTGCCAGCAGCTTAGGGGGGGGCGGTCAGCCCCAGCATTTT
j_gene: TRBJ1-2; v_gene: TRBV2; d_gene: -; abundance: -; CDR3aa: CASSGQYYGYTF; CDR3nt: TGTGCCAGCAGTGGCCAGTACTATGGCTACACCTTC
j_gene: TRBJ2-1; v_gene: TRBV10-3; d_gene: TRBD1; abundance: -; CDR3aa: CAISEFSGTGGLNEQFF; CDR3nt: TGTGCCATCAGTGAGTTCTCCGGGACAGGGGGCCTCAATGAGCAGTTCTTC
j_gene: TRBJ2-7; v_gene: TRBV7-3; d_gene: -; abundance: -; CDR3aa: CASSKGGADYEQYF; CDR3nt: TGTGCCAGCTCCAAAGGGGGGGCAGACTACGAGCAGTACTTC
j_gene: TRBJ2-3; v_gene: TRBV19; d_gene: -; abundance: -; CDR3aa: CASSTGSTQYF; CDR3nt: TGTGCCAGTAGTACCGGGTCTACGCAGTATTTT
j_gene: TRBJ2-2; v_gene: TRBV28; d_gene: TRBD2; abundance: -; CDR3aa: CASSRTSGIYTGELFF; CDR3nt: TGTGCCAGCAGTCGGACTAGCGGGATTTACACCGGGGAGCTGTTTTTT
j_gene: TRBJ1-1; v_gene: TRBV9; d_gene: TRBD1; abundance: -; CDR3aa: CASSVGGTVNTEAFF; CDR3nt: TGTGCCAGCAGCGTAGGAGGGACAGTGAACACTGAAGCTTTCTTT
j_gene: TRBJ2-2; v_gene: TRBV6-1; d_gene: -; abundance: few; CDR3aa: CASSERARGNTGELFF; CDR3nt: TGTGCCAGCAGTGAAAGGGCCAGGGGGAACACCGGGGAGCTGTTTTTT
j_gene: TRBJ1-2; v_gene: TRBV2; d_gene: -; abundance: -; CDR3aa: CASSESAKPNYGYTF; CDR3nt: TGTGCCAGCAGTGAATCTGCGAAGCCTAACTATGGCTACACCTTC
j_gene: TRBJ2-1; v_gene: TRBV19; d_gene: TRBD2; abundance: many; CDR3aa: CASSISGTSHEQFF; CDR3nt: TGTGCCAGTAGTATATCCGGGACTAGTCATGAGCAGTTCTTC
j_gene: TRBJ2-7; v_gene: TRBV28; d_gene: -; abundance: -; CDR3aa: CASSLYTQIAYEQYF; CDR3nt: TGTGCCAGCAGTTTATACACACAGATCGCCTACGAGCAGTACTTC
j_gene: TRBJ2-3; v_gene: TRBV6-5; d_gene: -; abundance: -; CDR3aa: CASSYNRGFGGDTQYF; CDR3nt: TGTGCCAGCAGTTACAATCGGGGGTTTGGGGGAGATACGCAGTATTTT
j_gene: TRBJ1-6; v_gene: TRBV5-1; d_gene: -; abundance: -; CDR3aa: CASSLGRAWNSPLHF; CDR3nt: TGCGCCAGCAGCTTGGGTAGGGCCTGGAATTCACCCCTCCACTTT
j_gene: TRBJ2-1; v_gene: TRBV5-6; d_gene: TRBD2; abundance: -; CDR3aa: CASSSGGWTNEQFF; CDR3nt: TGTGCCAGCAGCTCCGGGGGGTGGACCAATGAGCAGTTCTTC
j_gene: TRBJ2-7; v_gene: TRBV7-8; d_gene: -; abundance: -; CDR3aa: CASSLEGPGLKQYF; CDR3nt: TGTGCCAGCAGCTTAGAAGGTCCAGGGCTAAAGCAGTACTTC
j_gene: TRBJ1-5; v_gene: TRBV10-3; d_gene: -; abundance: -; CDR3aa: CAISESREGQPQHF; CDR3nt: TGTGCCATCAGTGAGTCCAGGGAGGGACAGCCCCAGCATTTT
j_gene: TRBJ1-2; v_gene: TRBV6-6; d_gene: -; abundance: -; CDR3aa: CASSYYPERGGDGYTF; CDR3nt: TGTGCCAGCAGTTACTACCCCGAGAGGGGAGGGGATGGCTACACCTTC
j_gene: TRBJ2-2; v_gene: TRBV7-9; d_gene: TRBD1; abundance: -; CDR3aa: CASSPLDRGNTGELFF; CDR3nt: TGTGCCAGCAGCCCCCTAGACAGGGGAAACACCGGGGAGCTGTTTTTT